The 23 T cell receptor beta chains in this list originate from one sample, sequenced in a study of OX40 agonist ivuxolimab in advanced cancers. Here immunoSEQ multiplex PCR was the method, and the copy in TCRdb shows in-frame clones only, minus some. The table lists tens of thousands of clones, 88% of them singletons. The sequencing here drew on CD4+ or CD8+ T cells sorted from blood, taken in a trial of the OX40 agonist ivuxolimab. Receptors originate from an adult with an advanced solid tumor such as melanoma, head and neck, liver or kidney cancer.

V usage is TRBV28 and J usage is TRBJ2-2, with D hard to call. CDR1 and CDR2 from the germline V gene are MDHEN and SYDVKM. V lost 8 bases and J 2 bases, leaving 9 bases between the germline ends. CDR3 length: 13 amino acids. The CDR3 loop reads CASRPLNTGELFF. The CDR3 bases are TGTGCCAGCCGGCCCCTCAACACCGGGGAGCTGTTTTTT.

This clone was detected only a few times. The chain links TRBV30 to TRBJ2-7; D might be TRBD1 (5 bases). The CDR3 is 14 amino acids. CDR1 GTSNPN and CDR2 SVGIG come from the germline V gene (reference sequence). The V and J ends lost 3 bases and 3 bases respectively, with 15 bases between them. The CDR3 nucleotides read TGTGCCTGGAGAAATCAAGGACATGGCTACGAGCAGTACTTC. It yields the protein CAWRNQGHGYEQYF.

The V gene is TRBV7-9, the J gene TRBJ2-6; a possible D gene is TRBD2 (6 bases). The CDR3 is 16 amino acids. Looked up from germline, CDR1 is SEHNR and CDR2 is FQNEAQ (reference sequence). Trimming pared 0 bases from V and 0 bases from J, leaving 6 bases between. This chain's CDR3 is CASSLARGSGANVLTF. The CDR3 DNA sequence: TGTGCCAGCAGCTTAGCGCGGGGCTCTGGGGCCAACGTCCTGACTTTC.

The chain carries TRBV28 and TRBJ1-2, with D possibly being TRBD1 (5 bases). The CDR3 totals 18 residues. The germline gives CDR1 MDHEN, CDR2 SYDVKM. V was trimmed by 2 bases and J by 1 base, leaving 20 bases between them. The CDR3 DNA follows: TGTGCCAGCAGTTTAAGTAGGTGGGGGTCAGGTTTTAACTATGGCTACACCTTC. Translating it yields CASSLSRWGSGFNYGYTF.

The V gene is TRBV28, the J gene TRBJ1-5; D is ambiguous. V was pared by 5 bases and J by 3 bases, with 14 bases between. The CDR3 sequence is 15 residues long. Germline-derived CDR1 and CDR2 are MDHEN and SYDVKM. CDR3 region: CASSHGLGNNQPQHF. The DNA for the CDR3 is TGTGCCAGCAGTCACGGGTTGGGGAACAATCAGCCCCAGCATTTT.

V gene TRBV19 combines with J gene TRBJ1-5, with TRBD1 as a possible D gene (6 bases). The CDR3 runs to 15 residues. From germline, CDR1 is LNHDA and CDR2 SQIVND (reference sequence). The V gene lost 7 bases and the J gene lost 5 bases, with 18 bases spanning the gap. The DNA for the CDR3 is TGTGCCAGTAAGGTGAGAGGGGACAAATATCAGCCCCAGCATTTT. Its translation: CASKVRGDKYQPQHF.

The genes are TRBV27 and TRBJ2-3; 13 bases map to TRBD2. The CDR3 is 19 amino acids. The trim removed 6 bases at V and 4 bases at J, leaving 16 bases unmatched. Germline assignment: CDR1 MNHEY and CDR2 SMNVEV (reference sequence). CDR3 sequence: CASSRTSGRTLGAPDTQYF. The DNA for the CDR3 is TGTGCCAGCAGCCGGACTAGCGGGAGAACTTTGGGGGCACCAGATACGCAGTATTTT.

This clone has just one count. V is TRBV11-2 and J is TRBJ2-7, with D maybe TRBD1 (5 bases). CDR1 is SGHAT and CDR2 is FQNNGV in the germline V gene. CDR3 size: 16 residues. V dropped 4 bases and J dropped 2 bases, with 18 bases sitting between them. The CDR3 nucleotides read TGTGCCAGCAGCTCAAGCAGGACAAGGAAGACCTACGAGCAGTACTTC. Its translation is CASSSSRTRKTYEQYF. Full variable domain (outside the CDR3, taken from reference TRBV11-2 and TRBJ2-7): EAGVAQSPRYKIIEKRQSVAFWCNPISGHATLYWYQQILGQGPKLLIQFQNNGVVDDSQLPKDRFSAERLKGVDSTLKIQPAKLEDSAVYLCASSSSRTRKTYEQYFGPGTRLTVT.

The gene calls are TRBV28 and TRBJ1-1, with D possibly matching TRBD1 (5 bases). The CDR3 has 14 amino acids. V gave up 2 bases and J gave up 7 bases, with 14 bases separating them. Germline-derived CDR1 and CDR2 are MDHEN and SYDVKM. The chain's CDR3 is CASSLPTGGGEAFF. The CDR3 DNA reads as TGTGCCAGCAGTTTACCCACGGGGGGGGGTGAAGCTTTCTTT.

This clone was seen only once. V gene TRBV7-2 combines with J gene TRBJ2-7, with D hard to call. Germline V gene sequence: CDR1 SGHTA, CDR2 FQGNSA. The CDR3 loop spans 12 amino acids. Trimming removed 5 bases from V and 0 bases from J, with 5 bases in between. The CDR3 sequence: CASSAYSYEQYF. The CDR3 DNA sequence: TGTGCCAGCAGCGCCTACTCCTACGAGCAGTACTTC.

The genes are TRBV2 and TRBJ1-3; no definite D call. This CDR3 has 15 residues. V dropped 2 bases and J dropped 1 base, with 9 bases sitting between them. Germline values: CDR1 SNHLY, CDR2 FYNNEI. The CDR3 here is CASSESPTSGNTIYF. CDR3 bases: TGTGCCAGCAGTGAATCCCCCACTTCTGGAAACACCATATATTTT. Full variable domain (outside the CDR3, taken from reference TRBV2 and TRBJ1-3): EPEVTQTPSHQVTQMGQEVILRCVPISNHLYFYWYRQILGQKVEFLVSFYNNEISEKSEIFDDQFSVERPDGSNFTLKIRSTKLEDSAMYFCASSESPTSGNTIYFGEGSWLTVV.

V and J are TRBV6-4 and TRBJ1-2; perhaps TRBD1 as D (6 bases). The V end lost 4 bases, the J end lost 7 bases, and 16 bases lay between the germline ends. CDR3 length: 14 residues. Germline assignment: CDR1 MRHNA and CDR2 SNTAGT. This chain's CDR3 is CASSGGGHRSGYTF. The CDR3 nucleotides are TGTGCCAGCAGTGGTGGGGGACATCGCAGTGGCTACACCTTC.

The gene calls are TRBV19 and TRBJ2-4; D may match TRBD1 or TRBD2 (5 bases each). The length of the CDR3 is 12 residues. The ends were cut back, 9 bases at V and 6 bases at J, with 12 bases in the middle. CDR1 is LNHDA and CDR2 is SQIVND in the germline V gene (reference sequence). CDR3 bases: TGTGCCAGCCAGGGAGATGGAAACATTCAGTACTTC. Translation: CASQGDGNIQYF. The complete variable domain, with remaining parts taken from reference TRBV19 and TRBJ2-4, reads DGGITQSPKYLFRKEGQNVTLSCEQNLNHDAMYWYRQDPGQGLRLIYYSQIVNDFQKGDIAEGYSVSREKKESFPLTVTSAQKNPTAFYLCASQGDGNIQYFGAGTRLSVL.

This chain joins TRBV2 and TRBJ1-5; D remains ambiguous. V was shortened by 0 bases and J by 0 bases, with 9 bases between the two germline ends. Germline lookup yields CDR1 SNHLY and CDR2 FYNNEI. The CDR3 runs 16 residues. The CDR3 region is CASSEAAGYSNQPQHF. The CDR3 coding sequence is TGTGCCAGCAGTGAAGCCGCCGGATATAGCAATCAGCCCCAGCATTTT.

The table lists this clone with a few counts. The chain has TRBV7-2 and TRBJ2-3, with D hard to call. Germline assignment: CDR1 SGHTA and CDR2 FQGNSA. The CDR3 has 15 residues. V lost 6 bases to trimming and J lost 3 bases, with 16 bases between them. CDR3 protein: CASSDEGFGTDTQYF. For the CDR3, the DNA is TGTGCCAGCAGTGATGAAGGTTTCGGTACAGATACGCAGTATTTT.

The chain joins TRBV7-2 to TRBJ1-2, with D possibly matching TRBD1 (5 bases). CDR3 length: 15 residues. V gave up 5 bases and J gave up 4 bases, with 17 bases separating them. The germline V gene has CDR1 SGHTA and CDR2 FQGNSA. In nucleotides, the CDR3 is TGTGCCAGCAGCCCGACCCCGGGGACGGTCTATGGCTACACCTTC. It is translated as CASSPTPGTVYGYTF.

V and J are TRBV28 and TRBJ1-2; no firm D call. V was trimmed by 3 bases and J by 0 bases, leaving 8 bases between them. The CDR3 sequence is 14 residues long. Germline CDR1 MDHEN, CDR2 SYDVKM. DNA of the CDR3: TGTGCCAGCAGTTTGGGGTCGTCTAACTATGGCTACACCTTC. Translated: CASSLGSSNYGYTF.

V is TRBV5-1 and J is TRBJ2-7; D might be TRBD1 or TRBD2, each matching 6 bases. This CDR3 region has 15 residues. The V and J ends lost 4 bases and 3 bases respectively, with 17 bases between them. Germline V gives CDR1 SGHRS, CDR2 YFSETQ. CDR3 nucleotide sequence: TGCGCCAGCAGCCTGGTGGAGGGGGGCAACTACGAGCAGTACTTC. Translating gives CASSLVEGGNYEQYF.

The rearrangement links TRBV29-1 to TRBJ2-3, with 11 bases identical to TRBD2. Germline-derived CDR1 and CDR2 are SQVTM and ANQGSEA. The CDR3 extends over 13 amino acids. Trimming cost V 8 bases and J 3 bases; bases outside gene matches: 4. The CDR3 loop is CSTIAGGTDTQYF. DNA of the CDR3: TGCAGCACAATAGCGGGGGGGACAGATACGCAGTATTTT.

This chain connects TRBV6-5 to TRBJ2-7; tentative D call: TRBD2 (5 bases). V lost 0 bases to trimming and J lost 3 bases, with 9 bases between them. This CDR3 region has 14 residues. Germline V gene lookup returns CDR1 MNHEY and CDR2 SVGAGI. CDR3 sequence: CASSYSGRDYEQYF. CDR3 nucleotide sequence: TGTGCCAGCAGTTACTCGGGGAGAGACTACGAGCAGTACTTC.

The chain is built from TRBV6-5 and TRBJ2-7; perhaps TRBD2 as D (5 bases). The V end lost 0 bases, the J end lost 2 bases, and 8 bases lay between the germline ends. In germline, CDR1 is MNHEY, CDR2 SVGAGI. CDR3 size: 14 residues. The CDR3 reads CASSYSAGAYEQYF. The DNA of the CDR3 is TGTGCCAGCAGTTACTCGGCCGGGGCCTACGAGCAGTACTTC.

The chain links TRBV6-1 to TRBJ1-5; D might be TRBD1 (6 bases). The V and J ends lost 4 bases and 2 bases respectively, with 15 bases between them. Germline values: CDR1 MNHNS, CDR2 SASEGT. The length of the CDR3 is 16 residues. This CDR3 reads CASSARGGAGNQPQHF. The CDR3 DNA is TGTGCCAGCAGTGCCCGGGGGGGGGCGGGCAATCAGCCCCAGCATTTT.

The gene calls are TRBV25-1 and TRBJ2-2; tentatively, D is TRBD2 (6 bases). From germline, CDR1 is MGHDK and CDR2 SYGVNS. With 6 bases removed from V and 6 bases from J, the gap between germline ends came to 26 bases. This CDR3 region has 18 residues. CDR3 protein: CASRETSMEGLGAGELFF. CDR3 in DNA: TGTGCCAGCAGGGAAACGTCGATGGAGGGCTTGGGCGCCGGGGAGCTGTTTTTT.